This T cell receptor (beta chain) was sequenced for a study of blood T cell repertoires in COVID-19. Study context: There were acute and convalescent COVID-19 samples, and they came from the United States, Italy and Spain.

Germline CDR1 reads LGHDT; CDR2 reads YNNKEL (reference sequence). The CDR3 sequence is 14 residues long. V lost 2 bases and J 4 bases, leaving 11 bases between the germline ends. Per the original methods: Amplification of reference gene primers was used by the study to estimate nucleated cell counts. Using immunoSEQ multiplex PCR, the repertoire was profiled, and TCRdb retains in-frame clones only, with some absent. That table gives V, J and clone size, and the DNA gave D and trimming. The sample contains about 260,000 clones, roughly 79% of which appear only once. The genes are TRBV3-1 (or the pseudogene TRBV3-2) and TRBJ1-2; possibly TRBD1 for D (5 bases). Material for sequencing was peripheral blood. This clonotype was sampled from a woman aged 80 or over with acute or convalescent COVID-19. The CDR3 loop is CASSQNQGTYGYTF. The CDR3 coding sequence is TGTGCCAGCAGCCAAAATCAGGGTACCTATGGCTACACCTTC.